A single T cell receptor beta chain is shown here with its context. The target antigen is unknown. Before sequencing, viral peptide pools were used by the ViraFEST assay to expand antigen-specific CD4+ T cells. Cells that had been cultured for 10 days were the source of isolated CD4+ T cells. According to the study, vaccine recipients showed no prior SARS-CoV-2 infection and negative nucleocapsid antibodies. Every well got a few million PBMC, which were grown with about 10 IU/ml IL-2 and about 9.2 ug/ml peptides. Fresh IL-2-containing medium replaced half the medium on days 3 and 7. This specimen belongs to a study of vaccination effects on CD4 cells after COVID-19. Study outcomes and limitations: Late post-vaccination samples showed marked contraction of infection- and vaccine-induced clones.

The CDR3 is 14 residues long. Germline CDR1 reads WSHSY; CDR2 reads SAAADI. V dropped 5 bases and J dropped 3 bases, with 10 bases sitting between them. Only in-frame clones appear in the TCRdb table, and some are missing; sequencing was by immunoSEQ multiplex PCR. The profile covers under 85,000 clones, with approximately 74% appearing a single time and 1.5% to 2% taken by the ten largest. This rearrangement joins TRBV10-2 to TRBJ2-2; D possibly corresponds to TRBD2 (5 bases). The clonotype originates from a human donor who received a COVID-19 vaccine. Material: CD4+ T cells from PBMCs cultured with HCoV-229E spike peptides, obtained before COVID-19 vaccination. CDR3 in amino acids: CASSRDSHTGELFF. In DNA form, the CDR3 reads TGCGCCAGCAGTCGGGATTCCCACACCGGGGAGCTGTTTTTT.